The rows below give T cell receptor beta chains drawn from one sample of a study of beta chain features in type 1 diabetes. Assay used: immunoSEQ multiplex PCR; TCRdb lists only in-frame clones, some missing. The table records hundreds of thousands of clones, around 12% of them present only once. Material: naive CD4+ T cells from blood. These receptors came from a man younger than 35 in good health. CDR3s include the opening cysteine and the closing phenylalanine or tryptophan. A D gene is named only where the DNA matches it firmly. Not every row has a clone size; where given, it reads once, few, many or a size class.

NA	TRBD1	TRBV5-6	TRBJ1-5	CASSLRGAGGVKPQHF	TGTGCCAGCAGCCTCCGAGGTGCAGGGGGCGTAAAGCCCCAGCATTTT
NA	TRBD2	TRBV13	TRBJ2-1	CASSPERGGYNEQFF	TGTGCCAGCAGCCCTGAGCGGGGGGGCTACAATGAGCAGTTCTTC
NA	TRBD2	TRBV5-1	TRBJ2-6	CASSSGGAGANVLTF	TGCGCCAGCAGCTCGGGGGGTGCTGGGGCCAACGTCCTGACTTTC
few	NA	TRBV4-2	TRBJ1-1	CASSQDPAGLNTEAFF	TGTGCCAGCAGCCAAGATCCCGCAGGGTTGAACACTGAAGCTTTCTTT
NA	TRBD2	TRBV5-1	TRBJ2-7	CASSLTSGNEQYF	TGCGCCAGCAGCTTGACTAGCGGGAACGAGCAGTACTTC
few	TRBD2	TRBV5-1	TRBJ2-1	CASSSTSGSVNEQFF	TGCGCCAGCAGCTCTACTAGCGGGAGCGTCAATGAGCAGTTCTTC
NA	TRBD2	TRBV11-3	TRBJ2-1	CASSRGTSASNEQFF	TGTGCCAGCAGCCGTGGGACTAGCGCATCCAATGAGCAGTTCTTC
NA	TRBD1	TRBV11-2	TRBJ2-3	CASSRDRGDTQYF	TGTGCCAGCAGCCGGGACAGGGGAGATACGCAGTATTTT
NA	TRBD1	TRBV18	TRBJ1-2	CASSSGQASYGYTF	TGTGCCAGCTCATCGGGACAGGCGAGTTATGGCTACACCTTC
NA	TRBD1	TRBV30	TRBJ1-5	CAWSAGTGSNQPQHF	TGTGCCTGGAGTGCCGGGACAGGGAGCAATCAGCCCCAGCATTTT
NA	NA	TRBV7-9	TRBJ1-1	CASSLDRFGRTEAFF	TGTGCCAGCAGCTTAGACAGGTTCGGGAGGACTGAAGCTTTCTTT
few	TRBD2	TRBV4-3	TRBJ2-1	CASSQITSGRDEQFF	TGCGCCAGCAGCCAAATAACTAGCGGGAGGGATGAGCAGTTCTTC
few	TRBD1	TRBV10-3	TRBJ2-5	CAISPGTVQETQYF	TGTGCCATCAGTCCCGGGACAGTACAAGAGACCCAGTACTTC
few	NA	TRBV4-2	TRBJ1-2	CASSPSLQGDVSGYTF	TGTGCCAGCAGCCCAAGTCTACAGGGAGACGTTAGCGGCTACACCTTC
NA	TRBD1	TRBV7-9	TRBJ1-1	CASSPDRVSTEAFF	TGTGCCAGCAGCCCGGACAGGGTGAGCACTGAAGCTTTCTTT
NA	TRBD2	TRBV4-3	TRBJ2-3	CASSQGPAGALYSDTQYF	TGCGCCAGCAGCCAAGGTCCAGCGGGGGCGCTTTATTCAGATACGCAGTATTTT
NA	NA	TRBV18	TRBJ2-5	CASSRGIQETQYF	TGTGCCAGCTCACGAGGAATCCAAGAGACCCAGTACTTC
NA	NA	TRBV28	TRBJ1-1	CASSQTPQGSGTEAFF	TGTGCCAGCAGTCAAACACCTCAGGGGTCGGGCACTGAAGCTTTCTTT
few	NA	TRBV7-2	TRBJ2-6	CASTFGHPQSVLTF	TGTGCCAGCACCTTTGGACACCCCCAATCCGTCCTGACTTTC
few	NA	TRBV29-1	TRBJ1-4	CSVGWGVREKLFF	TGCAGCGTTGGGTGGGGCGTCCGTGAAAAACTGTTTTTT